Presented here are 7 T cell receptor beta chains from one specimen sequenced in a study of blood T cell repertoires in COVID-19. Assay: immunoSEQ multiplex PCR; the TCRdb copy retains only in-frame clones and omits some. There are some 180,000 clones in the sample; around 85% occur only once, and roughly 8.2% lies in the top ten. Sequencing was done on a sample of peripheral blood. These receptors came from a woman aged 60-75 years with acute or convalescent COVID-19.

The chain joins TRBV20-1 to TRBJ2-1; D may be TRBD1 (5 bases). The CDR3 extends over 13 amino acids. V was shortened by 3 bases and J by 6 bases, with 12 bases between the two germline ends. Germline V gene sequence: CDR1 DFQATT, CDR2 SNEGSKA (reference sequence). The CDR3 sequence: CSASPLGANEQFF. CDR3 coding DNA: TGCAGTGCTAGTCCGCTAGGGGCCAATGAGCAGTTCTTC.

This chain connects TRBV6-5 to TRBJ2-4; D unclear. The V end lost 0 bases, the J end lost 7 bases, and 13 bases lay between the germline ends. Germline V gives CDR1 MNHEY, CDR2 SVGAGI. The CDR3 is 15 residues long. The CDR3 loop reads CASSYSGRNDNIQYF. DNA of the CDR3: TGTGCCAGCAGTTACTCTGGCAGGAACGATAACATTCAGTACTTC.

The chain couples TRBV24-1 to TRBJ2-1, with D possibly TRBD2 on 7 matching bases. V lost 5 bases and J 9 bases, leaving 13 bases between the germline ends. Germline CDR1 KGHDR, CDR2 SFDVKD. The CDR3 spans 13 residues. The CDR3 DNA reads as TGTGCCACCAGTGGGGGGGGGCGACTTGAGCAGTTCTTC. This translates into CATSGGGRLEQFF.

This chain uses TRBV5-1 with TRBJ1-4; 8 bases are a match to TRBD1. The ends lost 3 bases at V and 8 bases at J; junction bases unmatched: 6. The germline gives CDR1 SGHRS, CDR2 YFSETQ. CDR3 size: 14 residues. The CDR3 sequence is CASSYGQGREKLFF. CDR3 coding DNA: TGCGCCAGCAGCTACGGACAGGGACGGGAAAAACTGTTTTTT.

This sequence joins TRBV24-1 and TRBJ2-3, with TRBD1 matching 8 bases. The CDR3 sequence is 16 residues long. Losses at the gene ends were 5 bases for V and 3 bases for J; bases not matched to a gene: 9. Germline CDR1 is KGHDR and CDR2 is SFDVKD. CDR3 residues: CATSVQGQGRTDTQYF. Written as DNA, the CDR3 is TGTGCCACCAGTGTCCAAGGACAGGGCCGGACAGATACGCAGTATTTT.

V is TRBV7-8 and J is TRBJ2-2; 7 bases map to TRBD2. V was pared by 2 bases and J by 1 base, with 7 bases of the junction left unmatched. Germline CDR1 and CDR2: SGHVS and FQNEAQ. The CDR3 covers 17 residues. For the CDR3, the DNA is TGTGCCAGCAGCTTATCCGGGGGGACGGGGAACACCGGGGAGCTGTTTTTT. Its protein product is CASSLSGGTGNTGELFF.

The chain uses TRBV11-2 and TRBJ2-1; no clear D. This CDR3 has 17 amino acids. The germline gives CDR1 SGHAT, CDR2 FQNNGV. The V and J ends lost 1 base and 6 bases respectively, with 19 bases between them. The CDR3 DNA follows: TGTGCCAGCAGCTTAGTAGCACCCGGTGACGTCCGCAATGAGCAGTTCTTC. Translated, it gives CASSLVAPGDVRNEQFF.